This T cell receptor beta chain was profiled in a study of tumor-infiltrating lymphocytes in primary liver carcinoma. Co-extracted RNA and DNA came from approximately 20-30 mg of unsorted bulk tissue. TCR beta cDNA was reverse-transcribed from roughly 0.45 ug of total RNA. The reaction used a constant-region primer and ProtoScript II reverse transcriptase. Investigators got TCR beta libraries out of three nested multiplex PCR rounds, done with slightly modified ARM-PCR. From the multiplex PCR reads, TCRdb called clonotypes with MiXCR, one entry per CDR3 protein. The repertoire holds over 100,000 distinct CDR3 sequences, with around 70% as singletons. At least ten counts were recorded for this clonotype. Sequences were obtained from tumor-adjacent normal liver tissue. The TCR originated in a woman in her sixties or seventies with primary liver carcinoma and hepatitis B virus infection.

The CDR3 DNA reads as TGTGCCAGCAGCCTAGGGGACTCTGGCTACACCTTC. It yields the protein CASSLGDSGYTF. The V call is TRBV4-2, the J call TRBJ1-2, with D possibly being TRBD1 (5 bases). The V end lost 4 bases, the J end lost 7 bases, and 10 bases lay between the germline ends. The V gene's germline CDR1 is LGHNA and CDR2 YNFKEQ. The CDR3 is 12 amino acids.